The clone carrying this T cell receptor beta chain showed up just a few times. What it binds is unknown. Semi-nested PCR with Nested Universal Primer A followed constant-region reverse priming of full-length variable regions. TCRdb ran MiXCR on the 5' RACE reads and lists one entry per CDR3 protein. The sample shows some 9,000 distinct CDR3 sequences, more than 40% of them seen only once. Findings and caveats of the study: Larger-cohort validation covered only one TCR beta V-J rearrangement.

This CDR3 region has 16 residues. The V gene's germline CDR1 is SGHAT and CDR2 FQNNGV. The V end was cut by 0 bases, the J end by 1 base, with 9 bases between. Tregs were sorted as CD4+CD25+CD127-/low cells. The rearrangement links TRBV11-2 to TRBJ2-2; a possible D gene is TRBD1 (5 bases). The source of this sequence is a female donor with breast cancer. Material: Tregs sorted from a lymph node. CDR3: CASSLENRKNTGELFF. As DNA, the CDR3 is TGTGCCAGCAGCTTAGAAAACAGGAAGAACACCGGGGAGCTGTTTTTT.